The 19 T cell receptor beta chains below come from one sample, sequenced in a study of blood T cell repertoires in COVID-19 (dated by TCRdb to 2018 to 2020). Library preparation used the immunoSEQ multiplex PCR assay. Drawn from immuneACCESS, this table holds only the in-frame rearrangements with V and J called that TCRdb kept. Clones are partly lost; checked studies trace under half to an unresolved V gene and leave the rest unexplained. Present in this sample are around 71,000 clones, just under 85% of which were seen just once. Jointly, the top ten make up 28% of the sample. Material for sequencing was peripheral blood. The receptor set was obtained from a man aged 70 or older with acute or convalescent COVID-19.

The V call is TRBV2, the J call TRBJ2-7; D is ambiguous. There are 14 residues in the CDR3. Germline-derived CDR1 and CDR2 are SNHLY and FYNNEI. V was pared by 6 bases and J by 0 bases, with 12 bases between. CDR3 sequence: CASRELQNSYEQYF. CDR3 sequence (DNA): TGTGCCAGCAGGGAATTACAGAACTCCTACGAGCAGTACTTC.

The V call is TRBV5-1, the J call TRBJ1-1; 7 bases map to TRBD1. The CDR3 is 13 residues long. Trimming removed 2 bases from V and 3 bases from J; junction bases left unmatched: 1. From germline, CDR1 is SGHRS and CDR2 YFSETQ. This chain's CDR3 is CASSFGTDTEAFF. The CDR3 bases are TGCGCCAGCAGCTTTGGGACAGACACTGAAGCTTTCTTT. Variable domain in full (rest from reference TRBV5-1 and TRBJ1-1): KAGVTQTPRYLIKTRGQQVTLSCSPISGHRSVSWYQQTPGQGLQFLFEYFSETQRNKGNFPGRFSGRQFSNSRSEMNVSTLELGDSALYLCASSFGTDTEAFFGQGTRLTVV.

This sequence joins TRBV7-2 and TRBJ1-2; possible D gene TRBD1, 6 bases. This CDR3 spans 15 amino acids. CDR1 is SGHTA, CDR2 FQGNSA, per germline. V lost 1 base and J lost 3, with 12 bases in between. DNA of the CDR3: TGTGCCAGCAGCTTAGAGTACAGGGCTGACTATGGCTACACCTTC. This codes for CASSLEYRADYGYTF.

The V gene is TRBV2, the J gene TRBJ2-1, with 10 positions matching TRBD2. Germline CDR1 reads SNHLY; CDR2 reads FYNNEI. The CDR3 covers 15 residues. V shed 5 bases and J 3 bases; nucleotides not matched to a gene: 4. The CDR3 bases are TGTGCCAGCAGTTCTAGCGGGAGCCGCTACAATGAGCAGTTCTTC. This codes for CASSSSGSRYNEQFF.

The chain uses TRBV7-9 and TRBJ2-7; D is possibly TRBD1 (5 bases). Between the trimmed V and J ends, which lost 5 bases and 5 bases, there was a span of 7 bases. The CDR3 consists of 11 residues. Germline V gene sequence: CDR1 SEHNR, CDR2 FQNEAQ (reference sequence). The CDR3 sequence is CASSQGNEQYF. The CDR3 DNA follows: TGTGCCAGCAGCCAGGGTAACGAGCAGTACTTC.

The rearrangement links TRBV29-1 to TRBJ1-1; D is undetermined. The CDR3 consists of 13 residues. The germline gives CDR1 SQVTM, CDR2 ANQGSEA. The V gene lost 1 base and the J gene lost 1 base, with 7 bases spanning the gap. The CDR3 is CSVEAGKNTEAFF. The DNA of the CDR3 is TGCAGCGTTGAAGCGGGGAAGAACACTGAAGCTTTCTTT.

The rearrangement links TRBV29-1 to TRBJ2-7; 11 positions agree with TRBD2. The CDR3 is 14 amino acids. Germline trimming cut 4 bases from V and 2 bases from J; bases unmatched to any gene: 4. The germline gives CDR1 SQVTM, CDR2 ANQGSEA. CDR3 bases: TGCAGCGTTGGGGGGACTAGCGGAACCTACGAGCAGTACTTC. It translates to CSVGGTSGTYEQYF.

The V gene is TRBV7-9, the J gene TRBJ2-7, with 10 bases identical to TRBD2. Germline V gene lookup returns CDR1 SEHNR and CDR2 FQNEAQ (reference sequence). V shed 2 bases and J 6 bases; nucleotides not matched to a gene: 4. The CDR3 length is 14 residues. CDR3 coding DNA: TGTGCCAGCAGCTTAATAGCGGGAGGCGTCGAGCAGTACTTC. It yields the protein CASSLIAGGVEQYF.

The genes are TRBV5-1 and TRBJ2-3; 12 positions match TRBD2. Germline V lookup: CDR1 SGHRS, CDR2 YFSETQ. The ends lost 0 bases at V and 4 bases at J; junction bases unmatched: 6. The CDR3 spans 17 residues. CDR3 loop: CASSLAGLAGGADTQYF. CDR3 bases: TGCGCCAGCAGCTTGGCCGGGCTAGCGGGAGGGGCAGATACGCAGTATTTT.

The chain combines TRBV18 with TRBJ1-4; 9 positions agree with TRBD1. With V trimmed by 3 bases and J by 7 bases, 3 bases remained unmatched. Germline V gene lookup returns CDR1 KGHSH and CDR2 LQKENI. The CDR3 runs 14 residues. The CDR3 nucleotides read TGTGCCAGCTCACCTGGGACAGGGTTTGAAAAACTGTTTTTT. Translating gives CASSPGTGFEKLFF.

The chain joins TRBV20-1 to TRBJ2-7; a weak D match, TRBD2 (6 bases). Trimming removed 3 bases at V and 2 bases at J, with 14 bases between. Germline lookup yields CDR1 DFQATT and CDR2 SNEGSKA (reference sequence). The CDR3 loop spans 14 amino acids. In nucleotides, the CDR3 is TGCAGTGCTAGTAAGTCTGGCGGGGCCTACGAGCAGTACTTC. This gives the protein CSASKSGGAYEQYF.

The rearrangement uses TRBV12-3 or TRBV12-4 and TRBJ1-1; no definite D call. V lost 6 bases to trimming and J lost 0 bases, with 8 bases between them. This CDR3 spans 13 amino acids. The CDR3, as DNA: TGTGCCAGCAGGGGAGAATTGAACACTGAAGCTTTCTTT. It translates to CASRGELNTEAFF.

The gene calls are TRBV24-1 and TRBJ2-3; no clear D. The CDR3 contains 16 residues. CDR1 is KGHDR, CDR2 SFDVKD, per germline. The V end was cut by 4 bases, the J end by 1 base, with 14 bases between. CDR3 DNA: TGTGCCACCAGTGACCCCGGAGAGGAACGCACAGATACGCAGTATTTT. This codes for CATSDPGEERTDTQYF.

J is TRBJ2-3 and V is TRBV6-6, with no clear D. Germline CDR1 MNHNY, CDR2 SVGAGI (reference sequence). This CDR3 spans 14 amino acids. Deletions cut 7 bases from V and 0 bases from J, with 11 bases between. The CDR3 DNA reads TGTGCCAGCACCATTGAACATAGCACAGATACGCAGTATTTT. It codes for CASTIEHSTDTQYF.

V is TRBV6-5 and J is TRBJ2-7; weak D call: TRBD1 (6 bases). The CDR3 has 11 residues. From germline, CDR1 is MNHEY and CDR2 SVGAGI. V dropped 7 bases and J dropped 12 bases, with 16 bases sitting between them. This CDR3 reads CASIGQDRRYF. For the CDR3, the DNA is TGTGCCAGCATAGGGCAGGACAGACGGTACTTC.

A single count supports this clone. This rearrangement joins TRBV14 to TRBJ2-1, with 8 bases that match TRBD2. The germline CDR1 and CDR2 sequences are SGHDN and FVKESK. The CDR3 spans 15 residues. Losses at the gene ends were 4 bases for V and 6 bases for J; bases not matched to a gene: 8. The CDR3 protein is CASSLSGTRVNEQFF. The CDR3 DNA sequence: TGTGCCAGCAGCCTATCCGGGACTAGAGTCAATGAGCAGTTCTTC.

The chain couples TRBV19 to TRBJ1-1; D remains ambiguous. V lost 3 bases and J 3 bases, leaving 14 bases between the germline ends. This CDR3 spans 15 amino acids. Per the germline V gene, CDR1 is LNHDA and CDR2 is SQIVND (reference sequence). This chain's CDR3 is CASSILSGGDTEAFF. As DNA, the CDR3 is TGTGCCAGTAGTATTTTATCTGGCGGCGACACTGAAGCTTTCTTT.

The genes are TRBV7-3 and TRBJ2-3; 12 nucleotides line up with TRBD1. The trim removed 5 bases at V and 3 bases at J, leaving 6 bases unmatched. The CDR3 covers 16 residues. Germline loops: CDR1 SGHTA, CDR2 FQGTGA. CDR3 bases: TGTGCCAGCAGCGCCCAGGGACAGGGGGCAACAGATACGCAGTATTTT. This gives the protein CASSAQGQGATDTQYF.

This chain connects TRBV3-1 (or the pseudogene TRBV3-2) to TRBJ1-1, with D possibly matching TRBD1 (6 bases). Germline V gene sequence: CDR1 LGHDT, CDR2 YNNKEL (reference sequence). V was pared by 1 base and J by 5 bases, with 17 bases between. The length of the CDR3 is 16 residues. In DNA form, the CDR3 reads TGTGCCAGCAGCCAAGTAAGGGGGTTGGGGATAACTGAAGCTTTCTTT. This gives the protein CASSQVRGLGITEAFF.